The 10 T cell receptor beta chains below all came from one sample that was sequenced in a study of CD8+ T cells in alopecia areata. Sequencing relied on a cDNA template that was reverse transcribed from extracted RNA. Here immunoSEQ multiplex PCR was the method, and the copy in TCRdb shows in-frame clones only, minus some. The repertoire consists of 90,000 to 100,000 clones, with less than 50% occurring once and the leading ten covering under 0.9%. The sample was CD4+ T cells sorted from blood. These receptors were obtained from a human donor with alopecia areata.

The sample holds a few counts of this clone. The chain links TRBV7-8 to TRBJ2-7, with 7 bases aligning to TRBD2. CDR3 size: 16 residues. Germline lookup yields CDR1 SGHVS and CDR2 FQNEAQ. V lost 3 bases, J lost 3 bases, and 11 bases stayed unmatched. The CDR3 region has the DNA TGTGCCAGCAGCTTGGCCGGGGCTAGCGGATTCTACGAGCAGTACTTC. Translation: CASSLAGASGFYEQYF. The full variable domain, with the rest looked up from reference TRBV7-8 and TRBJ2-7, is GAGVSQSPRYKVAKRGQDVALRCDPISGHVSLFWYQQALGQGPEFLTYFQNEAQLDKSGLPSDRFFAERPEGSVSTLKIQRTQQEDSAVYLCASSLAGASGFYEQYFGPGTRLTVT.

A few counts support this clone. The CDR3 here is CASSLLAAGEETQYF. The CDR3 DNA is TGTGCCAGCAGCTTACTAGCGGCCGGCGAAGAGACCCAGTACTTC. The chain employs TRBV7-2 and TRBJ2-5; TRBD2 aligns across 7 bases. Losses at the gene ends were 2 bases for V and 3 bases for J; bases not matched to a gene: 6. There are 15 residues in the CDR3. Germline CDR1 is SGHTA and CDR2 is FQGNSA. The full variable domain, completed using reference TRBV7-2 and TRBJ2-5, is GAGVSQSPSNKVTEKGKDVELRCDPISGHTALYWYRQSLGQGLEFLIYFQGNSAPDKSGLPSDRFSAERTGGSVSTLTIQRTQQEDSAVYLCASSLLAAGEETQYFGPGTRLLVL.

V gene TRBV29-1 combines with J gene TRBJ2-7; D possibly corresponds to TRBD1 (6 bases). The CDR3 spans 13 residues. Trimming left V 3 bases short and J 6 bases short, with 15 bases between. CDR1 and CDR2 (germline): SQVTM, ANQGSEA. CDR3 sequence: CSVDSQGGREQYF. DNA for the CDR3: TGCAGCGTTGATAGCCAAGGGGGTCGCGAGCAGTACTTC.

The chain combines TRBV28 with TRBJ1-5; TRBD1 is a possible D gene (6 bases). Germline CDR1 is MDHEN and CDR2 is SYDVKM. This CDR3 contains 13 residues. Trimming removed 7 bases at V and 6 bases at J, with 13 bases between. The CDR3 here is CASMLGGFQPQHF. For the CDR3, the DNA is TGTGCCAGCATGTTAGGGGGTTTTCAGCCCCAGCATTTT.

This clone was picked up a small number of times. V gene TRBV29-1 combines with J gene TRBJ1-4; D remains ambiguous. Germline CDR1 reads SQVTM; CDR2 reads ANQGSEA. This CDR3 comprises 10 residues. Trimming took off 7 bases at V and 7 bases at J, with 7 bases between the two ends. This CDR3 reads CSARFEKLFF. As DNA, the CDR3 is TGCAGCGCCCGTTTTGAAAAACTGTTTTTT.

This chain uses TRBV7-8 with TRBJ2-2; a weak D match, TRBD2 (5 bases). Trimming shortened V by 6 bases and J by 4 bases, and 12 bases separated the two germline ends. The CDR3 length is 14 residues. Germline CDR1 SGHVS, CDR2 FQNEAQ. CDR3 nucleotide sequence: TGTGCCAGCAGGAAACCGGGATCCACCGGGGAGCTGTTTTTT. This encodes CASRKPGSTGELFF.

This clone was recorded a few times. This chain connects TRBV29-1 to TRBJ2-3; D may be TRBD2 (5 bases). V lost 7 bases, J lost 2 bases, and 10 bases lay in between. The CDR3 loop spans 12 amino acids. Germline V CDR1 and CDR2: SQVTM, ANQGSEA. CDR3 sequence: CSAPGSTDTQYF. In DNA, the CDR3 is TGCAGCGCCCCGGGGTCCACAGATACGCAGTATTTT.

This chain connects TRBV4-3 to TRBJ2-7; D is perhaps TRBD2 (5 bases). Germline V CDR1 and CDR2: LGHNA, YSLEER. V was pared by 1 base and J by 6 bases, with 13 bases between. This CDR3 has 14 residues. CDR3 nucleotides: TGCGCCAGCAGCCAAGTTCGTGACGGGATCGAGCAGTACTTC. Encoded protein: CASSQVRDGIEQYF.

This chain connects TRBV7-9 to TRBJ1-1; possible D gene TRBD1, 6 bases. V was shortened by 5 bases and J by 0 bases, with 13 bases between the two germline ends. Germline CDR1 is SEHNR and CDR2 is FQNEAQ (reference sequence). The CDR3 is 15 residues long. Here the CDR3 DNA reads TGTGCCAGCAGCCCGGGGGGGCACATGAACACTGAAGCTTTCTTT. It translates to CASSPGGHMNTEAFF.

V usage is TRBV20-1 and J usage is TRBJ1-2; D unclear. Trimming took 7 bases from V and 4 from J, leaving 10 bases between them. Germline loops: CDR1 DFQATT, CDR2 SNEGSKA (reference sequence). CDR3 length: 11 amino acids. Written as DNA, the CDR3 is TGCAGTGTTCCGACCCGCTATGGCTACACCTTC. Residues: CSVPTRYGYTF.